This T cell receptor beta chain was sequenced for a study of beta chain features in type 1 diabetes. Notes on the study in general: Naive, central memory and regulatory TCRB repertoires appeared more similar among patients than healthy donors. Patients with Type 1 diabetes showed moderately but significantly shorter TCRB CDR3s in all four CD4+ subsets.

Sequencing targeted expressed TCRB transcripts, as all isolated RNA had been reverse transcribed. The protocol was immunoSEQ multiplex PCR, while the TCRdb copy is restricted to in-frame clones and leaves out a portion. This table has fewer than 350,000 clones, around 16% appearing once. This clone was found a few times. What it recognizes is unknown. This CDR3 spans 16 amino acids. V gave up 4 bases and J gave up 3 bases, with 20 bases separating them. Germline V gene sequence: CDR1 SGHRS, CDR2 YFSETQ. The source of this sequence is a man between 18 and 35 years old with type 1 diabetes. The rearrangement joins TRBV5-1 to TRBJ2-7; tentative D call: TRBD2 (6 bases). The specimen sequenced was naive CD4+ T cells from blood. The CDR3 DNA reads TGCGCCAGCAGCCCCGGGAGTTCGGCGGACTTCTACGAGCAGTACTTC. Its translation is CASSPGSSADFYEQYF. Looking up the rest from reference TRBV5-1 and TRBJ2-7 gives the full variable domain: KAGVTQTPRYLIKTRGQQVTLSCSPISGHRSVSWYQQTPGQGLQFLFEYFSETQRNKGNFPGRFSGRQFSNSRSEMNVSTLELGDSALYLCASSPGSSADFYEQYFGPGTRLTVT.